In its sample, the clone carrying this TCR beta chain was seen a few times. What it binds is not known. Germline values: CDR1 KGHSH, CDR2 LQKENI. The CDR3 contains 17 residues. The V gene lost 5 bases and the J gene lost 1 base, with 18 bases spanning the gap. The data stem from a study of cytomegalovirus exposure and HLA in healthy donors. General study points: By a later analysis, the bulk of CMV-associated TCR beta chains appeared HLA-restricted. Presence/absence analyses rested on an assumption that sequencing depth was roughly uniform across donors. An analysis done earlier found most TCR beta V segments productive about 87% or about 30% of the time.

Primers: 60 Vbeta forward and 13 Jbeta reverse. Clones were read by immunoSEQ multiplex PCR, and TCRdb kept only the in-frame ones, dropping some. The table lists 200,000 to 250,000 clones, 65% to 80% of them singletons, with roughly a sixth in the top ten. This chain connects TRBV18 to TRBJ1-5, with D possibly being TRBD1 (6 bases). Sequencing was carried out using PBMCs. The sequence derives from a man aged 35 to 55 in good health and CMV-seronegative. The CDR3 sequence: CASSFKTGSESNQPQHF. The DNA of the CDR3 is TGTGCCAGCTCATTCAAAACAGGGAGTGAAAGCAATCAGCCCCAGCATTTT.